One and the same sample provided the 26 T cell receptor beta chains below, sequenced in a study of tissue T cells after allogeneic stem cell transplantation. Time point denoted: mouse harvest day 7 after allogeneic transplant. Each mouse received 10^7 T-cell-depleted marrow cells plus 10^6 splenic CD5+ T cells by tail vein. Clones were sequenced by immunoSEQ multiplex PCR, and TCRdb holds only the in-frame ones, with some missing. The sample gives about 5,000 clones, 48% of which show up once; roughly 5.5% is in the top ten. The sequenced material came from gut tissue. The receptors were gathered from a female BALB/c mouse given C57BL/6 T cells with graft-versus-host disease after an allogeneic hematopoietic cell transplant.

This clone appeared a few times. Gene labels here are mouse ones. The covered CDR3 bases are TGTGCTAGCAGTCAATCTGACACCGGGCAGCTCTAC. Amino acid sequence: CASSQSDTGQLY. Given in full, the CDR3 is CASSQSDTGQLYF. V is TRBV21 and J is TRBJ2-2; no definite D call. The sequence runs out 1 residue before the end of the CDR3; the remainder is reconstructed from the germline J gene. TRBV21 is annotated as an ORF whose role is uncertain. This CDR3 has 13 residues. V was trimmed by 0 bases and J by 3 bases, leaving 2 bases between them.

About this clone itself: The genes are named according to mouse. The read ends 1 residue early relative to the CDR3; the germline J gene fills the gap. V gene TRBV3 combines with J gene TRBJ2-5; tentative D call: TRBD2 (7 bases). The CDR3 runs 15 residues. The V end lost 1 base, the J end lost 6 bases, and 14 bases lay between the germline ends. In germline, CDR1 is SNHLY, CDR2 FYNGKV (reference sequence). CDR3 amino acids: CASSLGLGAGDTQYF. CDR3 DNA (partial): TGTGCCAGCAGCTTAGGGCTGGGGGCGGGGGACACCCAGTAC.

Turning to this clone: These gene names are mouse names. The CDR3 end lies 1 residue beyond the end of the read and is filled in from the germline J gene. This sequence joins TRBV17 and TRBJ2-7, with D maybe TRBD1 (5 bases). CDR3 length equals 11 residues. Per the germline V gene, CDR1 is MNHDT and CDR2 is YYDKIL. Trimming left V 6 bases short and J 3 bases short, with 6 bases between. CDR3 region: CASRQGYEQYF. CDR3 DNA, as far as it was read: TGTGCTAGCAGGCAGGGCTATGAACAGTAC.

This clone ranks as medium-sized. Mouse names are used for the genes. CDR3: CASSLQYEQYF. The CDR3 bases that were read are TGTGCCAGCAGTCTACAATATGAACAGTAC. V and J are TRBV26 and TRBJ2-7; D call uncertain. The read ends 1 residue shy of where the CDR3 ends; the end is completed using the germline J gene. Between the trimmed V and J ends, which lost 3 bases and 4 bases, there was a span of 4 bases. The germline CDR1 and CDR2 sequences are KGHPV and FQNQEV (reference sequence). The CDR3 loop spans 11 amino acids.

Notes on this clone: Gene names are mouse gene names. The read stops 1 residue short of the end of the CDR3; the missing end is completed from the germline J gene. This chain uses TRBV26 with TRBJ2-4; TRBD1 is a possible D gene (6 bases). This CDR3 spans 16 amino acids. Germline V gene lookup returns CDR1 KGHPV and CDR2 FQNQEV (reference sequence). The V end lost 1 base, the J end lost 0 bases, and 11 bases lay between the germline ends. CDR3 in amino acids: CASSLWGTPSQNTLYF. Partial CDR3 DNA: TGTGCCAGCAGTCTGTGGGGGACACCTAGTCAAAACACCTTGTAC.

In the case of this clone: Mouse names are used for the genes. The read ends 1 residue early relative to the CDR3; the germline J gene fills the gap. The V gene is TRBV26, the J gene TRBJ1-2, with D unresolved. The germline V gene encodes CDR1 KGHPV and CDR2 FQNQEV (reference sequence). Trimming cost V 4 bases and J 0 bases, with 6 bases left between them. The CDR3 sequence is 13 residues long. The DNA read from the CDR3 is TGTGCCAGCAGTCACAGTGCAAACTCCGACTACACC. Its protein is CASSHSANSDYT. The complete CDR3 protein is CASSHSANSDYTF.

The sample holds a few counts of this clone. The gene symbols are mouse symbols. The CDR3 end lies 1 residue beyond the end of the read and is filled in from the germline J gene. The chain is built from TRBV26 and TRBJ2-1; 7 bases align to TRBD1. Per germline, CDR1 KGHPV and CDR2 FQNQEV (reference sequence). Trimming took 4 bases from V and 3 from J; bases not matched to a gene: 3. The CDR3 extends over 14 amino acids. Incomplete CDR3 DNA: TGTGCCAGCAGTCCTCAGGGGGTCTATGCTGAGCAGTTC. Amino acids: CASSPQGVYAEQF. Given in full, the CDR3 is CASSPQGVYAEQFF.

As concerns this clone: Germline and genes here are mouse. The read ends 1 residue before the CDR3 terminus; that terminus is restored from the germline J gene. The chain has TRBV26 and TRBJ2-1; D is unclear. Trimming cost V 6 bases and J 0 bases, with 12 bases left between them. The germline gives CDR1 KGHPV, CDR2 FQNQEV (reference sequence). The CDR3 has 15 amino acids. CDR3 in amino acids: CASSPDTYNYAEQFF. The CDR3 bases that were read are TGTGCCAGCAGCCCCGACACTTATAACTATGCTGAGCAGTTC.

This clone has a handful of counts. Mouse gene names apply. The CDR3 end lies 1 residue beyond the end of the read and is filled in from the germline J gene. This rearrangement joins TRBV15 to TRBJ1-3; TRBD1 matches at 12 bases. The trim removed 4 bases at V and 4 bases at J, leaving 2 bases unmatched. Germline V gives CDR1 SGHND, CDR2 FRSKSL. The CDR3 contains 15 residues. The CDR3: CASSWDRGLGNTLYF. The DNA read from the CDR3 is TGTGCCAGCAGTTGGGACAGGGGGCTCGGAAATACGCTCTAT.

As to this clone: Genes here carry mouse names. The missing CDR3 end, 1 residue past where the read stops, is filled in from the germline J gene. This rearrangement joins TRBV15 to TRBJ2-2; tentatively, D is TRBD1 or TRBD2 (6 bases each). This CDR3 region has 13 residues. V dropped 1 base and J dropped 6 bases, with 6 bases sitting between them. CDR1 and CDR2 (germline): SGHND, FRSKSL. The sequenced part of the CDR3 DNA is TGTGCCAGCAGTTTAGGGGGGCCCGGGCAGCTCTAC. Its protein is CASSLGGPGQLY. The complete CDR3 protein is CASSLGGPGQLYF. Supplemented by reference TRBV15 and TRBJ2-2, the full variable domain reads DAGVTQTPRHEVAEKGQTIILKCEPVSGHNDLFWYRQTKIQGLELLSYFRSKSLMEDGGAFKDRFKAEMLNSSFSTLKIQPTEPKDSAVYLCASSLGGPGQLYFGEGSKLTVL.

As for this clone: Gene names and germline refer to mouse. Coverage ceases 1 residue before the CDR3 finishes, and the germline J gene fills in the end. The chain links TRBV13-2 to TRBJ2-7, with 9 positions matching TRBD2. The CDR3 consists of 15 residues. The V segment lost 0 bases and the J segment 7 bases; nucleotides outside the gene matches: 8. Germline CDR1 reads NNHNN; CDR2 reads SYGAGS (reference sequence). The sequenced part of the CDR3 DNA is TGTGCCAGCGGTGATGCAGCTGGGGGGGGCAGGGAACAGTAC. Translation: CASGDAAGGGREQY. The whole CDR3 protein is CASGDAAGGGREQYF.

Points on this clone: These gene names are mouse names. The CDR3 end lies 1 residue beyond the end of the read and is filled in from the germline J gene. This sequence joins TRBV15 and TRBJ2-5, with 11 bases identical to TRBD2. With 6 bases clipped from V and 3 bases from J, the junction kept 8 bases outside the gene matches. The CDR3 consists of 16 residues. Per the germline V gene, CDR1 is SGHND and CDR2 is FRSKSL. CDR3 DNA, as far as it was read: TGTGCCAGCAGCTCCGGGACTGGGGGTAGGCAAGACACCCAGTAC. It codes for CASSSGTGGRQDTQY. The whole CDR3 protein is CASSSGTGGRQDTQYF.

Points on this clone: Mouse germline and gene names are used. The read falls 1 residue short of the CDR3 end, and the missing part is taken from the germline J gene. The chain is built from TRBV3 and TRBJ2-2; D ambiguous. Germline V lookup: CDR1 SNHLY, CDR2 FYNGKV (reference sequence). The CDR3 contains 12 residues. Trimming pared 5 bases from V and 2 bases from J, leaving 3 bases between. The CDR3 reads CASSHNTGQLYF. The DNA read from the CDR3 is TGTGCCAGCAGCCACAACACCGGGCAGCTCTAC.

This clone was seen a handful of times. These gene names are mouse names. The CDR3 end lies 1 residue beyond the end of the read and is filled in from the germline J gene. This chain connects TRBV23 to TRBJ2-5; no check of the table's D call, TRBD2, against the DNA was made. The V gene's germline CDR1 is KGHTA and CDR2 FQNQQP. The CDR3 runs to 15 residues. The CDR3: CSSSQSWGSQDTQYF. CDR3 DNA, as far as it was read: TGCTCCAGCAGTCAATCGTGGGGGTCCCAAGACACCCAGTAC.

This clone turned up a few times. The genes and germline here are from mouse. The CDR3 end is not reached by the read, which stops 1 residue before it; the germline J gene fills it in. The chain uses TRBV26 and TRBJ1-3; D unclear. CDR3 length: 13 amino acids. CDR1 and CDR2 (germline): KGHPV, FQNQEV (reference sequence). V dropped 6 bases and J dropped 0 bases, with 6 bases sitting between them. The CDR3 loop is CASRQNSGNTLYF. CDR3 bases read: TGTGCCAGCAGGCAAAATTCTGGAAATACGCTCTAT.

As concerns this clone: Mouse germline and gene names are used. The read ends 1 residue before the CDR3 terminus; that terminus is restored from the germline J gene. V gene TRBV24 combines with J gene TRBJ2-2; 10 nucleotides align to TRBD1. With V trimmed by 8 bases and J by 4 bases, 1 base remained unmatched. Germline CDR1 KGHTA, CDR2 FRNEEI. The CDR3 is made up of 13 amino acids. The CDR3 reads CASRQGATGQLYF. CDR3 DNA, as far as it was read: TGTGCCAGCCGACAGGGGGCCACCGGGCAGCTCTAC.

In its sample, this clone ranks as large. The gene names given are mouse names. The CDR3 end falls 1 residue outside the read, so it is completed with the germline J gene. The genes are TRBV15 and TRBJ2-7; D unresolved. The length of the CDR3 is 12 residues. Germline assignment: CDR1 SGHND and CDR2 FRSKSL. V was cut by 4 bases and J by 4 bases, with 8 bases left in between. This CDR3 reads CASSSSSYEQYF. The sequenced CDR3 bases are TGTGCCAGCAGTTCGTCCAGTTATGAACAGTAC.

In the case of this clone: Here the gene names and germline are mouse. The missing CDR3 end, 1 residue past where the read stops, is filled in from the germline J gene. The genes are TRBV3 and TRBJ1-5, with 7 bases identical to TRBD1. CDR1 SNHLY and CDR2 FYNGKV come from the germline V gene (reference sequence). The CDR3 covers 14 residues. V was pared by 2 bases and J by 7 bases, with 5 bases of the junction left unmatched. Partial CDR3 DNA: TGTGCCAGCAGCTTAAACAGGGGAGGGCAGGCTCCGCTT. This codes for CASSLNRGGQAPL. The whole CDR3 protein is CASSLNRGGQAPLF.

Regarding this clone: Its ends do not fully match the called genes, so a read error is possible. Gene and germline names: mouse. The read halts 1 residue ahead of the CDR3 end, with the missing end drawn from the germline J gene. The chain combines TRBV13-1 with TRBJ2-1, with D possibly matching TRBD2 (7 bases). The CDR3 totals 13 residues. Germline V gene data show CDR1 as NSHNY and CDR2 as SYGAGN. CDR3 bases read: TGTGCCGGCAGTGGAGGGGGGCGGGCGGAGCAGTTC. This codes for CAGSGGGRAEQF. The entire CDR3 sequence reads CAGSGGGRAEQFF.

In the case of this clone: The genes are named according to mouse. The read stops 1 residue short of the end of the CDR3; the missing end is completed from the germline J gene. The chain is built from TRBV26 and TRBJ2-7, with 8 bases fitting TRBD1. The CDR3 length is 14 residues. Looked up from germline, CDR1 is KGHPV and CDR2 is FQNQEV (reference sequence). Trimming took 0 bases from V and 6 from J; bases not matched to a gene: 4. The CDR3 sequence: CASSLSAGGGEQYF. The sequenced part of the CDR3 DNA is TGTGCCAGCAGTCTGTCGGCAGGGGGCGGTGAACAGTAC. Filled out from reference TRBV26 and TRBJ2-7, the complete variable domain reads NSKVIQTPRYLVKGQGQKAKMRCIPEKGHPVVFWYQQNKNNEFKFLINFQNQEVLQQIDMTEKRFSAECPSNSPCSLEIQSSEAGDSALYLCASSLSAGGGEQYFGPGTRLTVL.

On this clone: The gene names given are mouse names. The read comes to an end 1 residue before the CDR3 does, leaving the germline J gene to fill in the end. The chain joins TRBV12-2 to TRBJ2-3; TRBD1 aligns across 7 bases. Trimming at V came to 2 bases and at J to 1 base, leaving 5 bases not matched to a gene. There are 15 residues in the CDR3. In germline, CDR1 is SGHLS, CDR2 HYDKME. Partial CDR3 DNA: TGTGCCAGCTCTCCCCGACAGGGCCGTGCAGAAACGCTGTAT. Residues: CASSPRQGRAETLY. The CDR3 in its entirety is CASSPRQGRAETLYF.

The sample holds a few counts of this clone. Mouse names are used for the genes. The DNA ends 1 residue before the CDR3 does, and the rest of the CDR3 is filled in from the germline J gene. The chain couples TRBV4 to TRBJ2-2; no clear D gene. With 3 bases removed from V and 3 bases from J, the gap between germline ends came to 2 bases. The germline V gene has CDR1 LGHDT and CDR2 YNNKQL (reference sequence). This CDR3 is 12 amino acids long. The CDR3 is CASSYHTGQLYF. The DNA read from the CDR3 is TGTGCCAGCAGCTATCACACCGGGCAGCTCTAC.

Details on this clone: Each gene name is a mouse one. The observed sequence ends 1 residue before the CDR3 terminus, with the missing tail filled in from the germline J gene. The genes are TRBV23 and TRBJ2-7; the table's D call of TRBD1 was not tested on the DNA. The CDR3 has 13 residues. Germline CDR1 and CDR2: KGHTA and FQNQQP. The DNA read from the CDR3 is TGCTCCAGCAGTCAAGGGACACTCTATGAACAGTAC. It translates to CSSSQGTLYEQY. The complete CDR3 sequence is CSSSQGTLYEQYF.

A word on this clone: Mouse names are used for the genes. The read is 1 residue too short to cover the CDR3 end, so that end is filled in from the germline J gene. This chain joins TRBV26 and TRBJ1-1; possibly TRBD1 for D (6 bases). This CDR3 has 12 residues. CDR1 and CDR2 (germline): KGHPV, FQNQEV (reference sequence). V was trimmed by 3 bases and J by 8 bases, leaving 10 bases between them. The chain's CDR3 is CASSLGGGEVFF. Incomplete CDR3 DNA: TGTGCCAGCAGTCTAGGAGGGGGTGAAGTCTTC.

There are a few counts of this clone. Gene names are the mouse ones. The sequenced fragment ends 1 residue before the CDR3 boundary, so the rest is inferred from the germline J gene. The chain couples TRBV26 to TRBJ1-2; D possibly corresponds to TRBD1 (5 bases). Germline values: CDR1 KGHPV, CDR2 FQNQEV (reference sequence). The CDR3 spans 13 residues. Trimming cost V 5 bases and J 4 bases, with 11 bases left between them. CDR3 sequence: CASSLQVGSDYTF. The sequenced CDR3 bases are TGTGCCAGCAGTTTACAGGTTGGCTCCGACTACACC.

This clone was seen more than once but under ten times. Gene names are mouse gene names. The CDR3 end is not reached by the read, which stops 1 residue before it; the germline J gene fills it in. This chain links TRBV26 with TRBJ2-5, with TRBD2 identical over 7 bases. V was pared by 1 base and J by 3 bases, with 4 bases of the junction left unmatched. The germline V gene has CDR1 KGHPV and CDR2 FQNQEV (reference sequence). The CDR3 has 15 amino acids. The CDR3 bases that were read are TGTGCCAGCAGTCTGTTGGGGGGTGGACAAGACACCCAGTAC. As protein: CASSLLGGGQDTQY. The whole CDR3 is CASSLLGGGQDTQYF.